This T cell receptor beta chain is drawn from a study of blood T cell repertoires in COVID-19. Measured with immunoSEQ multiplex PCR; TCRdb has only the in-frame clones, and not every one. The sample holds roughly 500,000 clones, 75% to 90% seen once. Germline-derived CDR1 and CDR2 are LNHDA and SQIVND (reference sequence). Trimming removed 4 bases at V and 0 bases at J, with 9 bases between. The CDR3 contains 14 residues. Sequenced input: peripheral blood. The V and J genes are TRBV19 and TRBJ1-1, with D unresolved. This receptor was identified in a man aged 18 to 35 with COVID-19, enrolled during active disease. CDR3 DNA: TGTGCCAGTAGTAGAGGCCCCTTGAACACTGAAGCTTTCTTT. It yields the protein CASSRGPLNTEAFF.